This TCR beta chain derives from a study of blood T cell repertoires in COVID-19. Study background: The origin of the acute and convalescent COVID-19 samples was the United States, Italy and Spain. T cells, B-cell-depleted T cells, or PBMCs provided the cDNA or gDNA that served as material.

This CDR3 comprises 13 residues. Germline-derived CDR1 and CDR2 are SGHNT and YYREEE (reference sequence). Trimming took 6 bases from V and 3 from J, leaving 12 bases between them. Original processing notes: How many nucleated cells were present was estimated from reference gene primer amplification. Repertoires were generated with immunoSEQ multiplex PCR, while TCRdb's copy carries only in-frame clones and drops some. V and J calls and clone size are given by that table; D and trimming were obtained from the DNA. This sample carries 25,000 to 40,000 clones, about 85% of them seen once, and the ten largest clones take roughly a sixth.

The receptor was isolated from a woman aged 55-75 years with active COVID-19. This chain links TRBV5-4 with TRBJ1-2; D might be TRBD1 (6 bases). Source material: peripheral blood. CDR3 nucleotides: TGTGCCAGCAACCTCGACAGGCACTATGGCTACACCTTC. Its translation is CASNLDRHYGYTF.